These T cell receptor beta chains were read from a single sample in a study of blood T cell repertoires in COVID-19. The assay was immunoSEQ multiplex PCR, and TCRdb's table has in-frame clones only and misses some. The sample records about 150,000 clones, 70% to 80% being singletons. The specimen sequenced was peripheral blood. These TCRs come from a woman in her 70s with COVID-19, enrolled during active disease. Both conserved end residues are part of each CDR3. The order of the fields is CDR3 length, clone size, V gene, D gene, J gene, CDR3 DNA, CDR3 protein. The D gene is left open where the match is weak. Size tells how often a clone was seen (once, few, many) or the class of an expanded clone, and some rows leave it out.

CDR3 length: 18
clone size: once
V gene: TRBV4-2
D gene: TRBD1
J gene: TRBJ1-5
CDR3 DNA: TGTGCCAGCAGCCGGGCGTGGGACAGAAGATATAGCAATCAGCCCCAGCATTTT
CDR3 protein: CASSRAWDRRYSNQPQHF

CDR3 length: 14
clone size: once
V gene: TRBV19
D gene: NA
J gene: TRBJ2-1
CDR3 DNA: TGTGCCAGTAGCCATGGAGGCAACCGGGATGAGCAGTTCTTC
CDR3 protein: CASSHGGNRDEQFF

CDR3 length: 14
clone size: NA
V gene: TRBV24-1
D gene: TRBD1
J gene: TRBJ2-7
CDR3 DNA: TGTGCCACCAGCGCCGGGACAGGGACCTACGAGCAGTACTTC
CDR3 protein: CATSAGTGTYEQYF

CDR3 length: 17
clone size: NA
V gene: TRBV19
D gene: TRBD1
J gene: TRBJ1-3
CDR3 DNA: TGTGCCAGTAGTCCCCCACAGGGGTTGAGACCTGGAAACACCATATATTTT
CDR3 protein: CASSPPQGLRPGNTIYF

CDR3 length: 16
clone size: NA
V gene: TRBV15
D gene: NA
J gene: TRBJ1-4
CDR3 DNA: TGTGCCACCAGCAGAGTGAAGGGGTCAACTAATGAAAAACTGTTTTTT
CDR3 protein: CATSRVKGSTNEKLFF

CDR3 length: 15
clone size: NA
V gene: TRBV4-1
D gene: TRBD1
J gene: TRBJ2-7
CDR3 DNA: TGCGCCAGCAGCCAAGCGACAGGGGGGCCCTACGAGCAGTACTTC
CDR3 protein: CASSQATGGPYEQYF

CDR3 length: 15
clone size: NA
V gene: TRBV28
D gene: NA
J gene: TRBJ2-5
CDR3 DNA: TGTGCCAGCAGTTTAGTTGGGACTTGGGGAGAGACCCAGTACTTC
CDR3 protein: CASSLVGTWGETQYF

CDR3 length: 16
clone size: few
V gene: TRBV28
D gene: TRBD2
J gene: TRBJ2-1
CDR3 DNA: TGTGCCAGCAGGCCAAGCGGGGCCCTCTCCTACAATGAGCAGTTCTTC
CDR3 protein: CASRPSGALSYNEQFF

CDR3 length: 17
clone size: NA
V gene: TRBV9
D gene: TRBD2
J gene: TRBJ2-3
CDR3 DNA: TGTGCCAGCAGCGTAGGGTCTAGCGGGGGGGCTGGAGATACGCAGTATTTT
CDR3 protein: CASSVGSSGGAGDTQYF

CDR3 length: 15
clone size: once
V gene: TRBV3-1/TRBV3-2
D gene: NA
J gene: TRBJ1-6
CDR3 DNA: TGTGCCAGCAGCCAAACCGGGTTCTATAATTCACCCCTCCACTTT
CDR3 protein: CASSQTGFYNSPLHF

CDR3 length: 11
clone size: once
V gene: TRBV20-1
D gene: NA
J gene: TRBJ2-3
CDR3 DNA: TGCAGTGCTACCACTAGTAATACGCAGTATTTT
CDR3 protein: CSATTSNTQYF

CDR3 length: 15
clone size: NA
V gene: TRBV28
D gene: TRBD1
J gene: TRBJ1-6
CDR3 DNA: TGTGCCAGCAGCGGATCAACAGGGGTGAACTCACCCCTCCACTTT
CDR3 protein: CASSGSTGVNSPLHF

CDR3 length: 16
clone size: NA
V gene: TRBV4-2
D gene: TRBD1
J gene: TRBJ1-1
CDR3 DNA: TGTGCCAGCAGCCAAGGGACAGGGACGATGAACACTGAAGCTTTCTTT
CDR3 protein: CASSQGTGTMNTEAFF

CDR3 length: 17
clone size: few
V gene: TRBV2
D gene: TRBD1
J gene: TRBJ2-7
CDR3 DNA: TGTGCCAGCAGCGCCACCGGGACAGGGGTATGGGCGGGCGAGCAGTACTTC
CDR3 protein: CASSATGTGVWAGEQYF

CDR3 length: 13
clone size: NA
V gene: TRBV5-1
D gene: NA
J gene: TRBJ1-5
CDR3 DNA: TGCGCCAGCAGCTTGACAGGCTATCAGCCCCAGCATTTT
CDR3 protein: CASSLTGYQPQHF

CDR3 length: 13
clone size: NA
V gene: TRBV9
D gene: NA
J gene: TRBJ1-3
CDR3 DNA: TGTGCCAGCAGCTCAGGACAGGGAAACACCATATATTTT
CDR3 protein: CASSSGQGNTIYF

CDR3 length: 13
clone size: NA
V gene: TRBV28
D gene: NA
J gene: TRBJ2-7
CDR3 DNA: TGTGCCAGCAGGCCGGGACTTTCCGGAGAGCAGTACTTC
CDR3 protein: CASRPGLSGEQYF

CDR3 length: 16
clone size: NA
V gene: TRBV7-6
D gene: NA
J gene: TRBJ1-1
CDR3 DNA: TGTGCCAGCAGCTTCGCGGCGGGGCTGGGGAACACTGAAGCTTTCTTT
CDR3 protein: CASSFAAGLGNTEAFF

CDR3 length: 16
clone size: few
V gene: TRBV5-8
D gene: NA
J gene: TRBJ1-2
CDR3 DNA: TGTGCCAGCAGCTTTAAAAGTGGGGCCTCTACCGGCGGCTACACCTTC
CDR3 protein: CASSFKSGASTGGYTF

CDR3 length: 19
clone size: NA
V gene: TRBV4-3
D gene: TRBD2
J gene: TRBJ2-1
CDR3 DNA: TGCGCCAGCAGCCGGTCCCTGCTAGCGGGGGGGCGATATGCCAATGAGCAGTTCTTC
CDR3 protein: CASSRSLLAGGRYANEQFF

CDR3 length: 13
clone size: NA
V gene: TRBV7-9
D gene: NA
J gene: TRBJ2-3
CDR3 DNA: TGTGCCAGCAGCTTAGCCCAGGGGGGTACGCAGTATTTT
CDR3 protein: CASSLAQGGTQYF

CDR3 length: 15
clone size: few
V gene: TRBV18
D gene: TRBD1
J gene: TRBJ1-2
CDR3 DNA: TGTGCCAGCTCCCCGGGACAGGGGTCTAACTATGGCTACACCTTC
CDR3 protein: CASSPGQGSNYGYTF

CDR3 length: 16
clone size: NA
V gene: TRBV4-2
D gene: NA
J gene: TRBJ1-1
CDR3 DNA: TGTGCCAGCAGCCAAGATAGGGACTCGACCCGTCTTACAGCTTTCTTT
CDR3 protein: CASSQDRDSTRLTAFF

CDR3 length: 17
clone size: many
V gene: TRBV19
D gene: NA
J gene: TRBJ2-7
CDR3 DNA: TGTGCCAGTAGTAAGGCCCCTTGGGGCGGCAGCTCCTACGAGCAGTACTTC
CDR3 protein: CASSKAPWGGSSYEQYF

CDR3 length: 15
clone size: NA
V gene: TRBV5-1
D gene: TRBD1
J gene: TRBJ1-1
CDR3 DNA: TGCGCCAGCAGCTTAGGGACAGGCTTGAACACTGAAGCTTTCTTT
CDR3 protein: CASSLGTGLNTEAFF

CDR3 length: 15
clone size: NA
V gene: TRBV7-9
D gene: NA
J gene: TRBJ2-6
CDR3 DNA: TGTGCCAGCAGGCTAGGGGGCTCTGGGGCCAACGTCCTGACTTTC
CDR3 protein: CASRLGGSGANVLTF

CDR3 length: 16
clone size: NA
V gene: TRBV30
D gene: TRBD1
J gene: TRBJ1-6
CDR3 DNA: TGTGCCTGGGGTCCTCCTACCACAGGGGGGAATTCACCCCTCCACTTT
CDR3 protein: CAWGPPTTGGNSPLHF

CDR3 length: 18
clone size: NA
V gene: TRBV18
D gene: TRBD1
J gene: TRBJ2-7
CDR3 DNA: TGTGCCAGCTCACAACTGTCCATGGCAGGGGGTTACCTTTTGGTGCAGTACTTC
CDR3 protein: CASSQLSMAGGYLLVQYF

CDR3 length: 14
clone size: NA
V gene: TRBV10-3
D gene: NA
J gene: TRBJ1-1
CDR3 DNA: TGTGCCATCACTAGCTCGGACCTGAACACTGAAGCTTTCTTT
CDR3 protein: CAITSSDLNTEAFF

CDR3 length: 14
clone size: NA
V gene: TRBV10-3
D gene: NA
J gene: TRBJ2-5
CDR3 DNA: TGTGCCTGCACGGCGGGACAGTTTGGTGAGACCCAGTACTTC
CDR3 protein: CACTAGQFGETQYF

CDR3 length: 15
clone size: NA
V gene: TRBV15
D gene: NA
J gene: TRBJ2-5
CDR3 DNA: TGTGCCACCAGCAGAGTCCCGACAGGGAGGGAGACCCAGTACTTC
CDR3 protein: CATSRVPTGRETQYF

CDR3 length: 15
clone size: few
V gene: TRBV7-2
D gene: TRBD2
J gene: TRBJ2-5
CDR3 DNA: TGTGCCAGCAGCTTAGCGGCCAGCGGGGGGGCGACCCAGTACTTC
CDR3 protein: CASSLAASGGATQYF

CDR3 length: 11
clone size: few
V gene: TRBV18
D gene: NA
J gene: TRBJ1-5
CDR3 DNA: TGTGCCAGCTCAAGGGGCGAGCCCCAGCATTTT
CDR3 protein: CASSRGEPQHF

CDR3 length: 15
clone size: few
V gene: TRBV14
D gene: NA
J gene: TRBJ1-3
CDR3 DNA: TGTGCCAGCAGCCAAGATTTGCCAGGGGGAAACACCATATATTTT
CDR3 protein: CASSQDLPGGNTIYF

CDR3 length: 16
clone size: few
V gene: TRBV5-5
D gene: TRBD1
J gene: TRBJ1-2
CDR3 DNA: TGTGCCAGCAGCTTGGAGACAGGGCGGCTAGACTATGGCTACACCTTC
CDR3 protein: CASSLETGRLDYGYTF

CDR3 length: 15
clone size: NA
V gene: TRBV27
D gene: TRBD2
J gene: TRBJ2-1
CDR3 DNA: TGTGCCAGCAGTTTAAGCGGGGTTCGCTACAATGAGCAGTTCTTC
CDR3 protein: CASSLSGVRYNEQFF

CDR3 length: 15
clone size: NA
V gene: TRBV27
D gene: TRBD2
J gene: TRBJ2-3
CDR3 DNA: TGTGCCAGCAGTTTCCTAGCGGGGGATACAGATACGCAGTATTTT
CDR3 protein: CASSFLAGDTDTQYF

CDR3 length: 14
clone size: NA
V gene: TRBV9
D gene: NA
J gene: TRBJ1-3
CDR3 DNA: TGTGCCAGCAGCGGTGGGGTAGCGGGAAACACCATATATTTT
CDR3 protein: CASSGGVAGNTIYF

CDR3 length: 15
clone size: NA
V gene: TRBV4-2
D gene: TRBD1
J gene: TRBJ1-5
CDR3 DNA: TGTGCCAGCAGCCAACGCGGACAGGGGAATCAGCCCCAGCATTTT
CDR3 protein: CASSQRGQGNQPQHF

CDR3 length: 18
clone size: NA
V gene: TRBV3-1/TRBV3-2
D gene: NA
J gene: TRBJ1-4
CDR3 DNA: TGTGCCAGCAGCCAAGGTTGGGGAGCTATTGCAACTAATGAAAAACTGTTTTTT
CDR3 protein: CASSQGWGAIATNEKLFF

CDR3 length: 14
clone size: NA
V gene: TRBV5-1
D gene: NA
J gene: TRBJ1-1
CDR3 DNA: TGCGCCAGCAGCTTGCAGGGTGTGACCACTGAAGCTTTCTTT
CDR3 protein: CASSLQGVTTEAFF

CDR3 length: 14
clone size: NA
V gene: TRBV4-3
D gene: TRBD1
J gene: TRBJ2-1
CDR3 DNA: TGCGCCAGCAGCTACGGACAGGGGGCTAATGAGCAGTTCTTC
CDR3 protein: CASSYGQGANEQFF

CDR3 length: 16
clone size: few
V gene: TRBV6-2/TRBV6-3
D gene: TRBD2
J gene: TRBJ2-2
CDR3 DNA: TGTGCCAGCAGTTACTGGGGAGGGGCGAACACCGGGGAGCTGTTTTTT
CDR3 protein: CASSYWGGANTGELFF

CDR3 length: 13
clone size: few
V gene: TRBV12-3/TRBV12-4
D gene: NA
J gene: TRBJ1-5
CDR3 DNA: TGTGCCAGCAGCCAGGGGCGAAGTCAGCCCCAGCATTTT
CDR3 protein: CASSQGRSQPQHF

CDR3 length: 16
clone size: NA
V gene: TRBV14
D gene: NA
J gene: TRBJ1-6
CDR3 DNA: TGTGCCAGCAGCCAGGATTTCGGACAGCTTAATTCACCCCTCCACTTT
CDR3 protein: CASSQDFGQLNSPLHF

CDR3 length: 15
clone size: NA
V gene: TRBV7-9
D gene: NA
J gene: TRBJ1-2
CDR3 DNA: TGTGCCAGCAGCTTAGCTTACCCAGGGGCCAGCGGCTACACCTTC
CDR3 protein: CASSLAYPGASGYTF

CDR3 length: 13
clone size: NA
V gene: TRBV25-1
D gene: NA
J gene: TRBJ2-5
CDR3 DNA: TGTGCCAGCAGTGAAGTCGGTTTAGCGGCCCAGTACTTC
CDR3 protein: CASSEVGLAAQYF